The 29 T cell receptor beta chains below were found in one sample sequenced in a study of identical twins. Each CDR3 protein is one row after TCRdb ran MiXCR on the 5' RACE reads. The sample lists approximately 1.8 million distinct CDR3 sequences; more than 30% were seen once. Sequenced material: cord blood. The source is a newborn girl in good health.

This clonotype appeared many times. V and J are TRBV6-5 and TRBJ2-5, with 8 positions matching TRBD2. The CDR3 totals 14 residues. CDR1 is MNHEY, CDR2 SVGAGI, per germline. V shed 4 bases, J shed 1 base, and the junction held 2 bases outside the gene matches. Written as DNA, the CDR3 is TGTGCCAGCAGTTCCGGACTAGCCCAAGAGACCCAGTACTTC. Translating gives CASSSGLAQETQYF.

This clonotype was picked up a small number of times. The rearrangement uses TRBV13 and TRBJ2-3; maybe TRBD1 (5 bases). This CDR3 is built from 15 residues. Trimming removed 5 bases from V and 2 bases from J, with 14 bases in between. The germline V gene has CDR1 PRHDT and CDR2 FYEKMQ (reference sequence). CDR3 residues: CASSPLGHSTDTQYF. In DNA form, the CDR3 reads TGTGCCAGCAGCCCCCTCGGACACTCCACAGATACGCAGTATTTT. Based on the CDR3 plus reference TRBV13 and TRBJ2-3, the full variable domain is AAGVIQSPRHLIKEKRETATLKCYPIPRHDTVYWYQQGPGQDPQFLISFYEKMQSDKGSIPDRFSAQQFSDYHSELNMSSLELGDSALYFCASSPLGHSTDTQYFGPGTRLTVL.

A few counts support this clonotype. The chain couples TRBV20-1 to TRBJ1-6; D is ambiguous. The V gene lost 3 bases and the J gene lost 6 bases, with 12 bases spanning the gap. The CDR3 has 14 residues. Per germline, CDR1 DFQATT and CDR2 SNEGSKA (reference sequence). The CDR3 region has the DNA TGCAGTGCTAGTGAGGGAACCGGTAATTCACCCCTCCACTTT. Residues: CSASEGTGNSPLHF.

This rearrangement joins TRBV5-1 to TRBJ2-7; the match to TRBD1 covers 9 bases. CDR3 size: 14 residues. After removal of 5 bases from V and 5 bases from J, the junction contained 8 bases not matched to a gene. Germline V gene sequence: CDR1 SGHRS, CDR2 YFSETQ. CDR3 coding DNA: TGCGCCAGCAGGTCCGGGACAGGGACTAACGAGCAGTACTTC. The encoded protein is CASRSGTGTNEQYF.

This clonotype was counted at least ten times. The CDR3 loop reads CASSLQGQQETQYF. The CDR3, as DNA: TGTGCCAGCAGTTTACAGGGTCAACAAGAGACCCAGTACTTC. V is TRBV12-3 or TRBV12-4 and J is TRBJ2-5, with D perhaps matching TRBD1 (5 bases). CDR3 length: 14 residues. Trimming removed 2 bases from V and 2 bases from J, with 9 bases in between.

The chain carries TRBV11-1 and TRBJ2-3; no clear D. CDR3 length equals 16 residues. Germline lookup yields CDR1 SGHAT and CDR2 FQDESV (reference sequence). The V gene lost 1 base and the J gene lost 2 bases, with 13 bases spanning the gap. CDR3 in DNA: TGTGCCAGCAGCTTAGGTACCCCACACCTCACAGATACGCAGTATTTT. This translates into CASSLGTPHLTDTQYF.

This clonotype was detected only a few times. J is TRBJ1-6 and V is TRBV27; D possibly corresponds to TRBD1 (5 bases). Germline V gives CDR1 MNHEY, CDR2 SMNVEV (reference sequence). The CDR3 contains 13 residues. V lost 3 bases, J lost 10 bases, and 10 bases lay in between. Here the CDR3 reads CASSLMGGSPLHF. CDR3 DNA sequence: TGTGCCAGCAGTTTGATGGGGGGGTCACCCCTCCACTTT.

The rearrangement links TRBV28 to TRBJ2-7; D remains ambiguous. V was clipped by 3 bases and J by 3 bases, with 15 bases between them. This CDR3 region has 15 residues. CDR1 MDHEN and CDR2 SYDVKM come from the germline V gene. CDR3 region: CASSFGPGRYYEQYF. The CDR3 bases are TGTGCCAGCAGTTTCGGCCCAGGACGCTACTACGAGCAGTACTTC.

This rearrangement joins TRBV27 to TRBJ1-5; 9 bases map to TRBD1. After removal of 6 bases from V and 0 bases from J, the junction contained 15 bases not matched to a gene. The CDR3 contains 19 residues. CDR1 is MNHEY, CDR2 SMNVEV, per germline (reference sequence). The chain's CDR3 is CASRRPGQGPIYSNQPQHF. In nucleotides, the CDR3 is TGTGCCAGCAGGCGTCCGGGACAGGGACCGATTTATAGCAATCAGCCCCAGCATTTT.

As for this clonotype: The junction does not match germline at one end; this may be a read error. In nucleotides, the CDR3 is TGTGCCAGCAGCTGGGATTATAATCAGCCCCCGCATTTT. Translation gives CASSWDYNQPPHF. V and J are TRBV7-9 and TRBJ1-5; no reliable D call. In germline, CDR1 is SEHNR, CDR2 FQNEAQ (reference sequence). This CDR3 region has 13 residues.

This clonotype came up a few times. The rearrangement uses TRBV7-8 and TRBJ2-7; TRBD2 aligns across 9 bases. CDR3 size: 14 residues. CDR1 SGHVS and CDR2 FQNEAQ come from the germline V gene. The V gene end was trimmed by 2 bases and the J gene end by 4 bases; junction bases not matched to a gene: 3. This CDR3 reads CASSLRLAVYEQYF. CDR3 DNA sequence: TGTGCCAGCAGCTTACGACTAGCGGTTTACGAGCAGTACTTC.

V usage is TRBV7-8 and J usage is TRBJ2-4; TRBD2 agrees at 7 bases. The junction had 6 bases not matched to a gene; V was cut back by 2 bases and J by 2 bases. Germline V gene lookup returns CDR1 SGHVS and CDR2 FQNEAQ. There are 16 residues in the CDR3. The CDR3, as DNA: TGTGCCAGCAGCTTAAGCGGGGCTTCGACCAAAAACATTCAGTACTTC. Its translation: CASSLSGASTKNIQYF.

In this sample, this clonotype turned up a few times. V is TRBV27 and J is TRBJ1-6, with D perhaps TRBD1 (6 bases). Germline V gene data show CDR1 as MNHEY and CDR2 as SMNVEV (reference sequence). V was clipped by 2 bases and J by 8 bases, with 10 bases between them. The CDR3 loop spans 14 amino acids. The CDR3 region has the DNA TGTGCCAGCAGTTTAACGGACAGATATTCACCCCTCCACTTT. Translation gives CASSLTDRYSPLHF.

The rearrangement uses TRBV18 and TRBJ1-5; maybe TRBD1 (6 bases). Trimming took off 0 bases at V and 5 bases at J, with 11 bases between the two ends. The CDR3 loop spans 15 amino acids. The germline V gene encodes CDR1 KGHSH and CDR2 LQKENI. CDR3 in amino acids: CASSPPGGGYQPQHF. The CDR3 DNA follows: TGTGCCAGCTCACCACCGGGAGGGGGATATCAGCCCCAGCATTTT.

This clonotype has just a few counts. The rearrangement joins TRBV6-1 to TRBJ1-1; D unclear. Germline CDR1 and CDR2: MNHNS and SASEGT. The CDR3 loop spans 13 amino acids. Trimming removed 0 bases at V and 4 bases at J, with 6 bases between. This chain's CDR3 is CASSEARGTEAFF. The CDR3, as DNA: TGTGCCAGCAGTGAAGCGCGAGGCACTGAAGCTTTCTTT.

This clonotype was detected only a few times. The chain joins TRBV5-1 to TRBJ2-3, with no clear D. Trimming cost V 1 base and J 6 bases, with 9 bases left between them. Germline lookup yields CDR1 SGHRS and CDR2 YFSETQ. The CDR3 consists of 13 residues. CDR3 residues: CASSLMEWDTQYF. CDR3 nucleotides: TGCGCCAGCAGCTTGATGGAGTGGGATACGCAGTATTTT.

With respect to this clonotype: A much larger clone is a single base away; this may be a read error. V gene TRBV24-1 combines with J gene TRBJ2-3; 13 positions agree with TRBD2. CDR1 KGHDR and CDR2 SFDVKD come from the germline V gene. This CDR3 spans 17 amino acids. V lost 4 bases, J lost 0 bases, and 3 bases stayed unmatched. The CDR3 DNA follows: TGTGCCACCAGTGACCCACTAGCGGGGGGGAGCACAGATACGCAGTATTTT. Its protein product is CATSDPLAGGSTDTQYF.

The genes are TRBV20-1 and TRBJ1-4; TRBD1 aligns across 8 bases. Germline V lookup: CDR1 DFQATT, CDR2 SNEGSKA (reference sequence). CDR3 length: 18 residues. V lost 5 bases and J lost 5; bases outside the gene matches: 19. Here the CDR3 reads CSAADGTGHKGGNEKLFF. The CDR3 coding sequence is TGCAGTGCTGCTGATGGGACAGGACATAAAGGTGGAAATGAAAAACTGTTTTTT.

The chain recombines TRBV12-3 or TRBV12-4 with TRBJ2-3, with D hard to call. This CDR3 has 13 residues. V gave up 6 bases and J gave up 6 bases, with 13 bases separating them. The CDR3 DNA reads as TGTGCCAGCAGGGAAGGTGCGAGTGATACGCAGTATTTT. Protein: CASREGASDTQYF.

This clonotype was found a few times. CDR3 in amino acids: CSARERLSLAGGYEQYF. The CDR3 DNA reads as TGCAGTGCTAGAGAGCGCCTTTCACTAGCGGGAGGCTACGAGCAGTACTTC. V usage is TRBV20-1 and J usage is TRBJ2-7; 12 bases map to TRBD2. CDR3 length: 17 residues. V lost 0 bases and J lost 3; bases outside the gene matches: 9. CDR1 and CDR2 (germline): DFQATT, SNEGSKA (reference sequence).

This clonotype was picked up many times. V gene TRBV7-2 combines with J gene TRBJ2-4, with no clear D. V lost 9 bases and J lost 4, with 19 bases in between. CDR3 length: 15 amino acids. Germline values: CDR1 SGHTA, CDR2 FQGNSA. This CDR3 is CASTQRMGSKNIQYF. As DNA, the CDR3 is TGTGCCAGTACGCAGAGAATGGGCAGTAAAAACATTCAGTACTTC. The full variable domain, rest sourced from reference TRBV7-2 and TRBJ2-4, is GAGVSQSPSNKVTEKGKDVELRCDPISGHTALYWYRQSLGQGLEFLIYFQGNSAPDKSGLPSDRFSAERTGGSVSTLTIQRTQQEDSAVYLCASTQRMGSKNIQYFGAGTRLSVL.

Many counts were recorded for this clonotype. The chain recombines TRBV10-3 with TRBJ2-7, with 12 positions matching TRBD2. J lost 2 bases, V lost 10 bases, and 3 bases had no gene match. This CDR3 has 13 amino acids. CDR1 is ENHRY, CDR2 SYGVKD, per germline. CDR3 loop: CASGLAGTYEQYF. Here the CDR3 DNA reads TGTGCCAGCGGACTAGCGGGAACCTACGAGCAGTACTTC.

This clonotype was recorded a few times. The rearrangement joins TRBV12-3 or TRBV12-4 to TRBJ2-1; 8 bases line up with TRBD2. The CDR3 is made up of 15 amino acids. Unmatched junction bases numbered 5, after V lost 1 base and J lost 6 bases. Here the CDR3 reads CASSLDGLAFNEQFF. CDR3 in DNA: TGTGCCAGCAGTTTAGATGGACTAGCTTTCAATGAGCAGTTCTTC.

The chain recombines TRBV9 with TRBJ1-5, with 7 bases lining up with TRBD1. After removal of 4 bases from V and 3 bases from J, the junction contained 7 bases not matched to a gene. The CDR3 is 15 amino acids. In germline, CDR1 is SGDLS, CDR2 YYNGEE. CDR3 DNA: TGTGCCAGCAGCATATCGACAGGGATCAATCAGCCCCAGCATTTT. Translation: CASSISTGINQPQHF.

This clonotype occurred once. This may arise from a read error, as a much more abundant clone is one base away. V gene TRBV2 combines with J gene TRBJ2-7; TRBD1 is a possible D gene (5 bases). In germline, CDR1 is SNHLY, CDR2 FYNNEI. Deletions cut 6 bases from V and 5 bases from J, with 11 bases between. This CDR3 comprises 12 residues. CDR3 in amino acids: CASSFDSNEQYF. In DNA form, the CDR3 reads TGTGCCAGCAGCTTCGACAGCAACGAGCAGTACTTC.

The chain recombines TRBV14 with TRBJ2-2, with D uncertain. Germline V gene sequence: CDR1 SGHDN, CDR2 FVKESK. CDR3 length: 12 residues. V lost 1 base to trimming and J lost 9 bases, with 6 bases between them. CDR3 nucleotides: TGTGCCAGCAGCCAAGGAGCAAGGGAGCTGTTTTTT. Translating it yields CASSQGARELFF.

This clonotype came up a few times. V gene TRBV7-9 combines with J gene TRBJ2-4; 7 positions match TRBD1. This CDR3 has 19 residues. Germline CDR1 SEHNR, CDR2 FQNEAQ (reference sequence). After removal of 0 bases from V and 0 bases from J, the junction contained 11 bases not matched to a gene. CDR3 sequence: CASSLAGQRESLAKNIQYF. The CDR3 bases are TGTGCCAGCAGCTTAGCGGGACAGCGAGAGTCCTTAGCCAAAAACATTCAGTACTTC.

This sequence joins TRBV14 and TRBJ2-7; 11 bases agree with TRBD2. Per the germline V gene, CDR1 is SGHDN and CDR2 is FVKESK. The CDR3 runs 17 residues. The V segment lost 4 bases and the J segment 7 bases; nucleotides outside the gene matches: 15. CDR3 protein: CASSPNRLAGRYNEQYF. For the CDR3, the DNA is TGTGCCAGCAGCCCTAACCGACTAGCGGGGCGTTACAATGAGCAGTACTTC.

V usage is TRBV5-1 and J usage is TRBJ2-1; 8 bases match TRBD2. This CDR3 region has 18 residues. V gave up 0 bases and J gave up 3 bases; unmatched junction bases: 11. Germline V gene sequence: CDR1 SGHRS, CDR2 YFSETQ. This CDR3 is CASSLVAGTSGGYNEQFF. The DNA for the CDR3 is TGCGCCAGCAGCTTGGTTGCAGGAACGAGCGGGGGCTACAATGAGCAGTTCTTC.